This TCR beta chain is drawn from a study of blood T cell repertoires in COVID-19. At the level of the study: Some COVID-19 samples were acute and others convalescent; all came from the United States, Italy and Spain. PBMCs, B-cell-depleted T cells, or T cells provided the cDNA or gDNA that made up the material.

V lost 2 bases and J 3 bases, leaving 10 bases between the germline ends. The germline V gene has CDR1 MDHEN and CDR2 SYDVKM. This CDR3 has 14 amino acids. Source study methods: Using reference gene primer amplification, nucleated cell counts were estimated. The data were produced by immunoSEQ multiplex PCR, yet TCRdb's version contains in-frame clones alone and is incomplete. The D gene and trimming were derived from the DNA, and the V and J assignments and clone size from that table. This sample carries 250,000 or so clones, 90% of them seen once, and the ten largest clones take around 2.3%. The source of this sequence is a woman aged 55-70 years with COVID-19, enrolled during active disease. The sequenced sample consisted of peripheral blood. This sequence joins TRBV28 and TRBJ1-2; D might be TRBD1 (5 bases). The CDR3 coding sequence is TGTGCCAGCAGTTTAGGGGGGGTACACTATGGCTACACCTTC. Translation gives CASSLGGVHYGYTF.